This record looks at one T cell receptor beta chain sequence and its context. Its antigen is not yet known. No base quality values were provided; no much bigger clone lies one nucleotide off. In Seattle, one collaborating source enrolled patients while the infection was active and tracked those patients longitudinally over the course of disease. Each collaborating institution followed its own protocols to collect whole blood in K2EDTA tubes. For TCRbeta analysis, collaborators shipped samples in one of three forms: frozen whole blood, isolated PBMCs, or DNA extracted from either of those sample types. TCRbeta CDR3 regions were amplified from genomic DNA using the immunoSEQ Assay, a bias-controlled multiplex PCR. The paper's processing steps were these. Within the assay, amplification of reference gene primers was used to estimate how many nucleated cells each sample contained. Sequence reads were collapsed and filtered to measure the absolute abundance of every unique TCRbeta CDR3 rearrangement. For each sample, productive Simpson clonality was calculated as the square root of Simpson's diversity index over productive rearrangements. Here the immuneACCESS table is served through TCRdb, limited to in-frame sequences with V and J called. Missing clones are a known gap in these copies; in checked studies unresolved V genes cover under half, and the rest lacks a known reason. For V, J and clone size, that table is used; D and trimming come from the DNA. Counted in this sample were about 230,000 clones; 85% to 90% of them appeared once. The top ten clones comprise 11% of the sample.

The data were taken from a study of blood T cell repertoires in COVID-19 (dated by TCRdb to 2018 to 2021). With respect to the entire study: Samples covering the acute and convalescent phases of COVID-19 were provided by collaborators in the United States, Italy and Spain. The material from the prospective study consisted of cDNA or gDNA derived from T cells, B-cell-depleted T cells, or PBMCs. The dataset comprised deeply sampled blood TCRbeta repertoires from subjects exposed to, actively infected with, or recovered from COVID-19. The repertoires were released in a freely available public database meant as a resource for research on the immune response to SARS-CoV-2. Samples were obtained from the ongoing ImmuneRACE study (first 160 participants) and from about 1,300 subjects provided by 6 global collaborators. A de-identified subject ID, COVID-19 status, age in years and sex were almost always included in the sample metadata. Where available, HLA class I and class II types were taken from metadata supplied by the sample provider and were not determined by assay-based typing.

V is shortened by 7 bases, J by 0 bases, and the region joining them spans 6 bases. Sequences LGHDT (CDR1) and YNNKEL (CDR2) are obtained from the germline V gene (reference sequence). From the cysteine through the phenylalanine, the CDR3 covers 12 amino acids. The only DNA kept is the CDR3, 36 bases in frame from the first base. Broader findings and caveats from the paper: The amount of clinical and demographic metadata varied by source and participant and was provided uncurated.

The source of this sequence is a man aged 50 or older with COVID-19, enrolled during active disease. The V gene is TRBV3-1 (or the pseudogene TRBV3-2) and the J gene is TRBJ2-5, with the D gene too uncertain to name. Input material: peripheral blood. Here is the DNA: TGTGCCAGCACCACATACCAAGAGACCCAGTACTTC. The resulting protein is CASTTYQETQYF.